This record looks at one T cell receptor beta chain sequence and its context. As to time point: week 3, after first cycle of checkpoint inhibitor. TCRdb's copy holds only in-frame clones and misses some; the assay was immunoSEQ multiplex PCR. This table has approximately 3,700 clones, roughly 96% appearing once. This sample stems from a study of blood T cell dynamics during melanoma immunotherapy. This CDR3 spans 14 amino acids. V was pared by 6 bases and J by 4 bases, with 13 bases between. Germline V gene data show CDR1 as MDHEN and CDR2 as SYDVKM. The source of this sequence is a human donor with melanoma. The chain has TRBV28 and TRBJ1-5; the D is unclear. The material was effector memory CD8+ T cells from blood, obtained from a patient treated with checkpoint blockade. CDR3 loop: CASRFSSKNQPQHF. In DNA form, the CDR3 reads TGTGCCAGCAGGTTTTCCAGCAAAAATCAGCCCCAGCATTTT.